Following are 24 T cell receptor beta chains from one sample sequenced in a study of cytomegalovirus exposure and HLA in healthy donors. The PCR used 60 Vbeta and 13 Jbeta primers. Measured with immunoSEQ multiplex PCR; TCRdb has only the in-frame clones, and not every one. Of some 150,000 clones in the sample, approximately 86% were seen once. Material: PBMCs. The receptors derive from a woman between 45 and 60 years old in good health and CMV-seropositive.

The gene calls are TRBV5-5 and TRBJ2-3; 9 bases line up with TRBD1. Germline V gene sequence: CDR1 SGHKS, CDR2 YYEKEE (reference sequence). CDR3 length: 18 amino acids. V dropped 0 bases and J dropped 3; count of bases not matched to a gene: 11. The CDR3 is CASSLVGVRTGVTDTQYF. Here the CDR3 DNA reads TGTGCCAGCAGCTTGGTGGGCGTAAGGACAGGGGTAACAGATACGCAGTATTTT.

CDR3 nucleotide sequence: TGTGCCAGCACCCTACAGGGGGCGAACACTGAAGCTTTCTTT. Translated, it gives CASTLQGANTEAFF. V gene TRBV6-6 combines with J gene TRBJ1-1; 9 bases agree with TRBD1. Germline V lookup: CDR1 MNHNY, CDR2 SVGAGI (reference sequence). After removal of 7 bases from V and 1 base from J, the junction contained 4 bases not matched to a gene. This CDR3 is 14 amino acids long.

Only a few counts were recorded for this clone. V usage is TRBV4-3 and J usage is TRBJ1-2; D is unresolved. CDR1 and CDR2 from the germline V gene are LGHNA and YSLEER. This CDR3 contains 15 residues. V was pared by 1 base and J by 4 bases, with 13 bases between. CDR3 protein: CASSQAWEAPYGYTF. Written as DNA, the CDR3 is TGCGCCAGCAGCCAAGCCTGGGAGGCTCCCTATGGCTACACCTTC.

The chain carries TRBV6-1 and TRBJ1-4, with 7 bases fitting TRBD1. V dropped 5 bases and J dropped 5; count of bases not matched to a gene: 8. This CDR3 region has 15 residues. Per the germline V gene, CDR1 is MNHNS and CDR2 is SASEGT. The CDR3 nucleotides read TGTGCCAGCAGTCCGGGACAGTCATCGAATGAAAAACTGTTTTTT. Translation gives CASSPGQSSNEKLFF.

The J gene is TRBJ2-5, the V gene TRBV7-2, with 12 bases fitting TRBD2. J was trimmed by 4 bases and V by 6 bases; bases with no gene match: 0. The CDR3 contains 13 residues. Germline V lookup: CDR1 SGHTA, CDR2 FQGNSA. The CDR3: CASRLAGGETQYF. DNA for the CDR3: TGTGCCAGCAGACTAGCGGGGGGAGAGACCCAGTACTTC.

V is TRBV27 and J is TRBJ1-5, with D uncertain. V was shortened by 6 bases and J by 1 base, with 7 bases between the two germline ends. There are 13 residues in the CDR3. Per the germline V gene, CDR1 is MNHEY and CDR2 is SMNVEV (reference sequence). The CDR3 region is CASSLLSNQPQHF. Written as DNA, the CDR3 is TGTGCCAGCAGCCTGTTGAGCAATCAGCCCCAGCATTTT.

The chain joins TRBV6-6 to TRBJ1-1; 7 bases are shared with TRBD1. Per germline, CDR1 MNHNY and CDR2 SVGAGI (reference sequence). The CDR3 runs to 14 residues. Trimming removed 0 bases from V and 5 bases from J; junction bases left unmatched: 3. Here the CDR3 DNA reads TGTGCCAGCAGTTACTCGGTCAGGGGGACTGAAGCTTTCTTT. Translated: CASSYSVRGTEAFF.

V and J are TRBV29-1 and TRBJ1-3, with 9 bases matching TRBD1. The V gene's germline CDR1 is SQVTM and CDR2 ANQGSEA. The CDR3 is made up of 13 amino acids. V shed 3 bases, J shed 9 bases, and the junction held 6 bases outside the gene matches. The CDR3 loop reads CSVDRQGDGTIYF. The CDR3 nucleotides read TGCAGCGTTGATCGACAGGGGGACGGCACCATATATTTT.

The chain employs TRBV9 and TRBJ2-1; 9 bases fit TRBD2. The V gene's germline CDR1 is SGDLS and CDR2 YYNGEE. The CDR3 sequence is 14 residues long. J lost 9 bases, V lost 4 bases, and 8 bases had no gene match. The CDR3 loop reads CASSRAGGQGEQFF. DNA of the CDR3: TGTGCCAGCAGCAGAGCGGGGGGTCAGGGTGAGCAGTTCTTC.

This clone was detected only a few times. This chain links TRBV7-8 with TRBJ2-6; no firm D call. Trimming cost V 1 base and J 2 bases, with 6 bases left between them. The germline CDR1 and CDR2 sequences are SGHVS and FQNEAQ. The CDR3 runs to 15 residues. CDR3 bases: TGTGCCAGCAGCTTAGTCGGAGCTGGGGCCAACGTCCTGACTTTC. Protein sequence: CASSLVGAGANVLTF.

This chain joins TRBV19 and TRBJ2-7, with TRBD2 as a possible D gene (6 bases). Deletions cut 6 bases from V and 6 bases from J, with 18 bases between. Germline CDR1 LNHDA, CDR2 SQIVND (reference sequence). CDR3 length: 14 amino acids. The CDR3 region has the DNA TGTGCCAGTAGCGGGGCAGGTCTGGGGGGCGAGCAGTACTTC. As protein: CASSGAGLGGEQYF.

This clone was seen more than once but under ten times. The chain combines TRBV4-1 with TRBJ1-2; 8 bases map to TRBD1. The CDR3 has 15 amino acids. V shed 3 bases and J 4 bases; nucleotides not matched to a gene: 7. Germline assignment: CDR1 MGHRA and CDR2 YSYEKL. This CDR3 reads CASSHTQGGGYGYTF. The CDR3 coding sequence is TGCGCCAGCAGCCACACACAGGGGGGAGGCTATGGCTACACCTTC.

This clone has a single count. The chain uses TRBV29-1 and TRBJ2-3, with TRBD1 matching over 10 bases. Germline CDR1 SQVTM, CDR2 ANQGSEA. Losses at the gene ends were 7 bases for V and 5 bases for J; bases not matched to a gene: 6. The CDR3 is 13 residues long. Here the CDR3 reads CSGTGQGIDTQYF. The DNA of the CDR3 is TGCAGCGGTACGGGACAGGGGATAGATACGCAGTATTTT.

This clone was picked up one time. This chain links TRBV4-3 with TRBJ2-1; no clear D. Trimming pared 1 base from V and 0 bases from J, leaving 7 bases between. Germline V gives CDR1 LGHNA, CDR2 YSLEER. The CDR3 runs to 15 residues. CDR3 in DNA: TGCGCCAGCAGCCAAGGGTCGAGCTCCTACAATGAGCAGTTCTTC. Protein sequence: CASSQGSSSYNEQFF.

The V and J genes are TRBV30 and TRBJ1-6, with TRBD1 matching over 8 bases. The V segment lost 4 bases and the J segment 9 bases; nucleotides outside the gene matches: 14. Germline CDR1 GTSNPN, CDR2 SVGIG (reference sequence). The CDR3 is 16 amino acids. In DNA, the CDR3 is TGTGCCTGGACTACGGACAGGGCGGATTTACGTTCACCCCTCCACTTT. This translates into CAWTTDRADLRSPLHF.

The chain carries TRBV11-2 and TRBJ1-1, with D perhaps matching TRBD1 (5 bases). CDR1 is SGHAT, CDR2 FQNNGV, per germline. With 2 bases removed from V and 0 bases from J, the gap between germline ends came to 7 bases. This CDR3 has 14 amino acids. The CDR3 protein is CASSLPGLNTEAFF. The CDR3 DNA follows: TGTGCCAGCAGCTTACCAGGGTTGAACACTGAAGCTTTCTTT.

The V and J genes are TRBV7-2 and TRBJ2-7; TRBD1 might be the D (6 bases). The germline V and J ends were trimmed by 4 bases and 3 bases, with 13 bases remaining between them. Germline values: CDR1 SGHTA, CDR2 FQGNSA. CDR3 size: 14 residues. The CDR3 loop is CASSSRDTDYEQYF. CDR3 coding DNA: TGTGCCAGCAGCTCCCGGGACACAGACTACGAGCAGTACTTC.

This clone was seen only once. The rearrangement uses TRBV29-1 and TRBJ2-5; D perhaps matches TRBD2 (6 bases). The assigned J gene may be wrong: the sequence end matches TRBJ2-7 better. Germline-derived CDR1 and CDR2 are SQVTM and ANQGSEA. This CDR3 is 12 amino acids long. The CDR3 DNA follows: TGCAGCTCCCTTGGCGGGGAGGACGAGCAGTACTTC. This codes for CSSLGGEDEQYF.

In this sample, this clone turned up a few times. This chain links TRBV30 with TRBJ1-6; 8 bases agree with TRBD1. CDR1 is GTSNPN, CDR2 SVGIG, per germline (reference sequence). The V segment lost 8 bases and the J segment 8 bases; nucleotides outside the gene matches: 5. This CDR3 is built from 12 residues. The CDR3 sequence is CAGGQGDSPLHF. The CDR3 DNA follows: TGTGCCGGTGGACAGGGTGATTCACCCCTCCACTTT.

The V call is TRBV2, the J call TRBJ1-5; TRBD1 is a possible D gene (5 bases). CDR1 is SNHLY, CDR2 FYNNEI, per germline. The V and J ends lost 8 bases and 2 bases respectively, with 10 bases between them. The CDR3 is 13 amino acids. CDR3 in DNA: TGTGCCAGCGGGGGGGAAGGCAATCAGCCCCAGCATTTT. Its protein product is CASGGEGNQPQHF.

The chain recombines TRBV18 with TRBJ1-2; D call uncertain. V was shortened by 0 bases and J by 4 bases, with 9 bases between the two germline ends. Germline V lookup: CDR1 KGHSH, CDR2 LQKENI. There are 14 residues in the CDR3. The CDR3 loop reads CASSPPLVAYGYTF. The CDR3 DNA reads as TGTGCCAGCTCACCACCTCTAGTGGCCTATGGCTACACCTTC.

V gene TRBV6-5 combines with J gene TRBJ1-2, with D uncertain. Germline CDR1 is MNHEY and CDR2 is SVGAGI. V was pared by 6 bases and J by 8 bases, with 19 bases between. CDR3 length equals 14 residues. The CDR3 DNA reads TGTGCCAGCAGCCGCATCAATACGAGAGGGGGCTACACCTTC. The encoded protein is CASSRINTRGGYTF.

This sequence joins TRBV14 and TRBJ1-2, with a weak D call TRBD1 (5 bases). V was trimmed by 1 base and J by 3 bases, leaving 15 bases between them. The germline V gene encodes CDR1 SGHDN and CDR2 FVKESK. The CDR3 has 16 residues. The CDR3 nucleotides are TGTGCCAGCAGCCAAGGGTTGCTGGGGGACTACTATGGCTACACCTTC. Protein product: CASSQGLLGDYYGYTF.

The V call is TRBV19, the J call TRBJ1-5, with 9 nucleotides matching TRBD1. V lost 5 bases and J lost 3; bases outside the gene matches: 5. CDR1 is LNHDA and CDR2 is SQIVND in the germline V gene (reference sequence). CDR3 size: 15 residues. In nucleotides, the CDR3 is TGTGCCAGTAGTGAGACAGGGGGGACCAATCAGCCCCAGCATTTT. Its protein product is CASSETGGTNQPQHF.